Shown below are 14 T cell receptor beta chains from a single sample sequenced in a study of OX40 agonist ivuxolimab in advanced cancers. Produced via immunoSEQ multiplex PCR; TCRdb's table is partial and in-frame only. The data hold 82,000 or so clones, with about 93% observed a single time. The sequencing here drew on CD4+ or CD8+ T cells sorted from blood, taken in a trial of the OX40 agonist ivuxolimab. These receptors originate from an adult with an advanced solid tumor such as melanoma, head and neck, liver or kidney cancer.

The chain couples TRBV28 to TRBJ1-2; a weak D match, TRBD1 (5 bases). Germline CDR1 is MDHEN and CDR2 is SYDVKM. Trimming shortened V by 8 bases and J by 1 base, and 5 bases separated the two germline ends. This CDR3 comprises 11 residues. The CDR3 loop is CASDSNYGYTF. DNA for the CDR3: TGTGCCAGCGACAGTAACTATGGCTACACCTTC.

V gene TRBV10-3 combines with J gene TRBJ2-7; perhaps D is TRBD1 or TRBD2 (5 bases each). Per the germline V gene, CDR1 is ENHRY and CDR2 is SYGVKD. The length of the CDR3 is 11 residues. Trimming removed 8 bases from V and 0 bases from J, with 5 bases in between. The CDR3: CAIGGSYEQYF. The CDR3 nucleotides are TGTGCCATCGGGGGCTCCTACGAGCAGTACTTC.

This rearrangement joins TRBV7-9 to TRBJ1-4; 8 bases fit TRBD1. The CDR3 is 17 residues long. Germline V CDR1 and CDR2: SEHNR, FQNEAQ (reference sequence). J was trimmed by 7 bases and V by 5 bases; bases with no gene match: 15. CDR3 DNA: TGTGCCAGCAGCGCCCGGACAGGGTGGGGAGGGGGTGAAAAACTGTTTTTT. It codes for CASSARTGWGGGEKLFF.

The V and J genes are TRBV6-1 and TRBJ1-6, with D uncertain. The CDR3 is made up of 15 amino acids. V lost 6 bases and J lost 2, with 11 bases in between. Germline CDR1 MNHNS, CDR2 SASEGT. CDR3 DNA sequence: TGTGCCAGCAGGGTACGGGGAACCTATAATTCACCCCTCCACTTT. Translation: CASRVRGTYNSPLHF.

This chain joins TRBV28 and TRBJ2-7; 7 nucleotides agree with TRBD2. Germline CDR1 is MDHEN and CDR2 is SYDVKM. The CDR3 covers 13 residues. V trimming: 6 bases; J trimming: 3 bases; junction bases outside the gene matches: 5. CDR3 sequence (DNA): TGTGCCAGCAGGTGGGGGGGTGGCTACGAGCAGTACTTC. It yields the protein CASRWGGGYEQYF.

This chain connects TRBV9 to TRBJ1-1; D possibly corresponds to TRBD1 (5 bases). Per germline, CDR1 SGDLS and CDR2 YYNGEE. The CDR3 consists of 13 residues. The V end was cut by 4 bases, the J end by 5 bases, with 12 bases between. DNA of the CDR3: TGTGCCAGCAGCTCGCGCGGGGGGACTGAAGCTTTCTTT. Its translation is CASSSRGGTEAFF.

The gene calls are TRBV6-1 and TRBJ2-1, with 8 bases aligning to TRBD2. Germline V lookup: CDR1 MNHNS, CDR2 SASEGT. J lost 3 bases, V lost 5 bases, and 9 bases had no gene match. The CDR3 covers 16 residues. Written as DNA, the CDR3 is TGTGCCAGCAGTAAAGGCGGGGGGTTAAACTACAATGAGCAGTTCTTC. Protein product: CASSKGGGLNYNEQFF.

This chain joins TRBV10-3 and TRBJ1-5, with D uncertain. Trimming pared 0 bases from V and 2 bases from J, leaving 11 bases between. Germline V gene data show CDR1 as ENHRY and CDR2 as SYGVKD. This CDR3 is 16 amino acids long. This CDR3 reads CAISESVGQGNQPQHF. The CDR3 nucleotides are TGTGCCATCAGTGAGTCTGTAGGGCAGGGCAATCAGCCCCAGCATTTT.

This clone was seen a few times. J is TRBJ2-3 and V is TRBV29-1; D remains unclear. This CDR3 spans 12 amino acids. V was cut by 2 bases and J by 4 bases, with 7 bases left in between. From germline, CDR1 is SQVTM and CDR2 ANQGSEA. The CDR3 loop reads CSVETNADTQYF. The CDR3 DNA is TGCAGCGTTGAAACTAATGCAGATACGCAGTATTTT.

This chain connects TRBV4-1 to TRBJ2-5; TRBD1 agrees at 8 bases. V lost 1 base, J lost 4 bases, and 5 bases stayed unmatched. Germline assignment: CDR1 MGHRA and CDR2 YSYEKL. The CDR3 covers 15 residues. CDR3 protein: CASSQGAGGGETQYF. The CDR3 nucleotides read TGCGCCAGCAGCCAAGGGGCAGGGGGCGGAGAGACCCAGTACTTC.

The DNA of the CDR3 is TGTGCCATCAGTGAGCTCCTGGGACTAGCGGACTACAATGAGCAGTTCTTC. Its protein is CAISELLGLADYNEQFF. This chain connects TRBV10-3 to TRBJ2-1; TRBD2 matches at 11 bases. The germline gives CDR1 ENHRY, CDR2 SYGVKD. There are 17 residues in the CDR3. The J segment lost 3 bases and the V segment lost 2 bases, leaving 6 bases of the junction unmatched.

V gene TRBV6-1 combines with J gene TRBJ2-5, with D perhaps TRBD1 (5 bases). V dropped 11 bases and J dropped 5 bases, with 15 bases sitting between them. This CDR3 spans 12 amino acids. Looked up from germline, CDR1 is MNHNS and CDR2 is SASEGT. The chain's CDR3 is CAGGRAPETQYF. The CDR3 region has the DNA TGTGCCGGCGGCAGGGCTCCGGAGACCCAGTACTTC.

The chain couples TRBV6-1 to TRBJ2-7; the D is unclear. V lost 6 bases, J lost 3 bases, and 6 bases lay in between. The germline CDR1 and CDR2 sequences are MNHNS and SASEGT. The CDR3 consists of 11 residues. The DNA of the CDR3 is TGTGCCAGCAGACAGAACTACGAGCAGTACTTC. This translates into CASRQNYEQYF.

This chain links TRBV7-2 with TRBJ2-7; 12 nucleotides line up with TRBD2. After removal of 5 bases from V and 6 bases from J, the junction contained 8 bases not matched to a gene. Germline CDR1 is SGHTA and CDR2 is FQGNSA. CDR3 length: 15 residues. The CDR3, as DNA: TGTGCCAGCAGCCTAGGGGGACTAGCGGGTTCCGAGCAGTACTTC. Protein sequence: CASSLGGLAGSEQYF.